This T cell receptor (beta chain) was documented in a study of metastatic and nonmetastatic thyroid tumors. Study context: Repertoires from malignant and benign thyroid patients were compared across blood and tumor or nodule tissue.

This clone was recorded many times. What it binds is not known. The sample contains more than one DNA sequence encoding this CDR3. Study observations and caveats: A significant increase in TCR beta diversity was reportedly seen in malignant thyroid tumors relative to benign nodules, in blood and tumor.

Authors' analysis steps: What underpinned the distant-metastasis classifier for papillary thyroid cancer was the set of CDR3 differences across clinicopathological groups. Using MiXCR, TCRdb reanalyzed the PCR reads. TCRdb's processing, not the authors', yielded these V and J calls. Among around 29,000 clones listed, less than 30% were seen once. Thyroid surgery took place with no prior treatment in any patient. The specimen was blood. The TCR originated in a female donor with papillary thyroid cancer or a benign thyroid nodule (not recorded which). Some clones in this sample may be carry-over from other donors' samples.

The CDR3 here is CASGGGLSNQPQHF. The DNA for the CDR3 is TGTGCCAGCGGCGGGGGACTTTCCAATCAGCCCCAGCATTTT. This rearrangement joins TRBV7-2 to TRBJ1-5; TRBD1 might be the D (5 bases). Germline V gives CDR1 SGHTA, CDR2 FQGNSA. The CDR3 consists of 14 residues. V dropped 8 bases and J dropped 3 bases, with 14 bases sitting between them.